The next 24 T cell receptor beta chains were all read from a single sample in a study of T-cell reconstitution after alpha-beta-depleted transplantation in children. Library preparation (for TCRbeta) was performed with unique molecular identifiers. TCRdb called the PCR reads again in MiXCR, with one record for every CDR3 protein. The table records about a million distinct CDR3 sequences, under 30% of them present only once. The material sequenced was PBMCs, mostly from graft donor cells, taken 360 days after TCRalphabeta/CD19-depleted stem cell transplant. These TCRs come from a boy younger than two who had a stem cell transplant for SCID, so the T cells may come from the graft donor.

The gene calls are TRBV29-1 and TRBJ2-4; D gene unclear. In germline, CDR1 is SQVTM, CDR2 ANQGSEA. The CDR3 is 11 residues long. With 4 bases removed from V and 5 bases from J, the gap between germline ends came to 6 bases. DNA for the CDR3: TGCAGCGTTGGGGCAGAAAACATTCAGTACTTC. Its translation is CSVGAENIQYF.

The chain is built from TRBV2 and TRBJ2-7; 9 bases map to TRBD2. V shed 8 bases, J shed 1 base, and the junction held 9 bases outside the gene matches. Per germline, CDR1 SNHLY and CDR2 FYNNEI. CDR3 length: 15 residues. The CDR3 region has the DNA TGTGCCAGCGGAGTGGCGGGGGGGCCGTCCTACGAGCAGTACTTC. It encodes CASGVAGGPSYEQYF.

V and J are TRBV4-1 and TRBJ2-7; TRBD1 agrees at 7 bases. The CDR3 runs to 12 residues. V was clipped by 3 bases and J by 6 bases; unmatched bases: 2. Looked up from germline, CDR1 is MGHRA and CDR2 is YSYEKL. As DNA, the CDR3 is TGCGCCAGCAGCCAGGGGACAGCCGAGCAGTACTTC. This codes for CASSQGTAEQYF.

J is TRBJ1-1 and V is TRBV6-5; D is unclear. CDR1 and CDR2 from the germline V gene are MNHEY and SVGAGI. CDR3 length: 14 amino acids. Between the trimmed V and J ends, which lost 1 base and 1 base, there was a span of 7 bases. The CDR3 region is CASSYFGSNTEAFF. CDR3 nucleotide sequence: TGTGCCAGCAGTTACTTCGGATCGAACACTGAAGCTTTCTTT.

On this clonotype: The CDR3 end shows no conserved phenylalanine or tryptophan, and so a read error is likely. The chain has TRBV4-1 and TRBJ2-3, with 16 bases matching TRBD2. CDR1 MGHRA and CDR2 YSYEKL come from the germline V gene. V trimming: 6 bases; J trimming: 2 bases; junction bases outside the gene matches: 14. The CDR3 extends over 20 amino acids. Here the CDR3 reads CASRPTPGLAGGLVTDTQYC. The CDR3 region has the DNA TGCGCCAGCAGACCGACCCCGGGACTAGCGGGGGGGCTCGTCACAGATACGCAGTATTGT.

This clonotype was seen only a few times. This chain links TRBV29-1 with TRBJ2-7; TRBD1 might be the D (7 bases). V was trimmed by 7 bases and J by 2 bases, leaving 15 bases between them. The CDR3 covers 13 residues. Germline assignment: CDR1 SQVTM and CDR2 ANQGSEA. The CDR3 DNA reads TGCAGCGGGGGGGAGCAGGGGGCCTACGAGCAGTACTTC. This codes for CSGGEQGAYEQYF.

The V and J genes are TRBV4-1 and TRBJ2-4, with D unresolved. The length of the CDR3 is 15 residues. The V gene's germline CDR1 is MGHRA and CDR2 YSYEKL. Trimming removed 4 bases at V and 0 bases at J, with 10 bases between. The CDR3 DNA is TGCGCCAGCAGCCTACGGGTGATAGCCAAAAACATTCAGTACTTC. Translated: CASSLRVIAKNIQYF.

This clonotype turned up a few times. The V gene is TRBV24-1, the J gene TRBJ2-3; D unresolved. Deletions cut 2 bases from V and 2 bases from J, with 13 bases between. CDR3 length: 16 amino acids. The germline V gene encodes CDR1 KGHDR and CDR2 SFDVKD. The CDR3 nucleotides read TGTGCCACCAGTGATTACCCGGCGAAAATCACAGATACGCAGTATTTT. Translating gives CATSDYPAKITDTQYF.

V and J are TRBV5-4 and TRBJ1-5; D possibly corresponds to TRBD1 (5 bases). From germline, CDR1 is SGHNT and CDR2 YYREEE (reference sequence). The V end lost 2 bases, the J end lost 2 bases, and 14 bases lay between the germline ends. There are 16 residues in the CDR3. The CDR3 coding sequence is TGTGCCAGCAGCTTAGGCGGGGGACGGGGCAATCAGCCCCAGCATTTT. Translation gives CASSLGGGRGNQPQHF.

A few counts support this clonotype. J is TRBJ2-5 and V is TRBV5-1, with D uncertain. Germline V lookup: CDR1 SGHRS, CDR2 YFSETQ. This CDR3 has 14 amino acids. V lost 4 bases, J lost 4 bases, and 14 bases lay in between. The CDR3 DNA follows: TGCGCCAGCAGCGCGGAGCATAATGGAGAGACCCAGTACTTC. Its protein product is CASSAEHNGETQYF.

In this sample, this clonotype turned up a few times. The chain recombines TRBV7-2 with TRBJ2-3, with D tentatively TRBD2 (7 bases). V lost 1 base and J 4 bases, leaving 12 bases between the germline ends. This CDR3 spans 15 amino acids. In germline, CDR1 is SGHTA, CDR2 FQGNSA. The chain's CDR3 is CASSLGRGGADTQYF. Written as DNA, the CDR3 is TGTGCCAGCAGCTTAGGAAGGGGGGGCGCAGATACGCAGTATTTT.

V gene TRBV20-1 combines with J gene TRBJ2-3; 10 positions agree with TRBD2. This CDR3 is built from 18 residues. The V and J ends lost 0 bases and 5 bases, in that order; junction bases with no gene match: 14. Germline CDR1 reads DFQATT; CDR2 reads SNEGSKA (reference sequence). The CDR3 here is CSARDSGLAGGHGDTQYF. Here the CDR3 DNA reads TGCAGTGCTAGAGATAGTGGGTTAGCGGGGGGTCATGGAGATACGCAGTATTTT.

V is TRBV20-1 and J is TRBJ2-4; tentative D call: TRBD1 (6 bases). The CDR3 loop spans 13 amino acids. Between the trimmed V and J ends, which lost 7 bases and 2 bases, there was a span of 12 bases. From germline, CDR1 is DFQATT and CDR2 SNEGSKA (reference sequence). CDR3 region: CSGEQGSKNIQYF. The CDR3 bases are TGCAGTGGGGAACAGGGATCCAAAAACATTCAGTACTTC.

This clonotype was detected only a few times. The chain links TRBV20-1 to TRBJ1-2; D remains unclear. Germline V CDR1 and CDR2: DFQATT, SNEGSKA (reference sequence). The V end lost 3 bases, the J end lost 8 bases, and 13 bases lay between the germline ends. CDR3 length: 12 amino acids. The CDR3 sequence is CSARSGAFGYTF. CDR3 in DNA: TGCAGTGCTAGGTCGGGCGCGTTCGGCTACACCTTC.

The genes are TRBV11-2 and TRBJ2-3; 7 bases match TRBD2. CDR3 size: 17 residues. Per the germline V gene, CDR1 is SGHAT and CDR2 is FQNNGV. V was pared by 0 bases and J by 4 bases, with 10 bases of the junction left unmatched. CDR3 DNA: TGTGCCAGCAGCTTAGATGGGTCGGTAGCGGGCGCAGATACGCAGTATTTT. The encoded protein is CASSLDGSVAGADTQYF. Supplemented by reference TRBV11-2 and TRBJ2-3, the full variable domain reads EAGVAQSPRYKIIEKRQSVAFWCNPISGHATLYWYQQILGQGPKLLIQFQNNGVVDDSQLPKDRFSAERLKGVDSTLKIQPAKLEDSAVYLCASSLDGSVAGADTQYFGPGTRLTVL.

The J gene is TRBJ2-1, the V gene TRBV29-1; 9 bases agree with TRBD1. With V trimmed by 5 bases and J by 2 bases, 1 base remained unmatched. The V gene's germline CDR1 is SQVTM and CDR2 ANQGSEA. This CDR3 is 13 amino acids long. The CDR3 is CSVWTGAYNEQFF. The CDR3 nucleotides are TGCAGCGTTTGGACAGGGGCCTACAATGAGCAGTTCTTC.

The J gene is TRBJ2-7, the V gene TRBV20-1; D gene uncertain. Looked up from germline, CDR1 is DFQATT and CDR2 is SNEGSKA (reference sequence). Trimming removed 0 bases at V and 2 bases at J, with 8 bases between. The CDR3 length is 13 residues. The CDR3 sequence is CSARDKGTYEQYF. DNA for the CDR3: TGCAGTGCTAGAGATAAAGGGACCTACGAGCAGTACTTC.

The chain has TRBV5-1 and TRBJ2-1, with D uncertain. Trimming took 4 bases from V and 4 from J, leaving 12 bases between them. The length of the CDR3 is 14 residues. In germline, CDR1 is SGHRS, CDR2 YFSETQ. The CDR3 coding sequence is TGCGCCAGCAGCGCCTTAGGACCATACAATGAGCAGTTCTTC. This encodes CASSALGPYNEQFF.

This clonotype has just a few counts. The chain has TRBV12-3 or TRBV12-4 and TRBJ1-1, with unresolved D. The CDR3 runs 11 residues. Trimming pared 2 bases from V and 8 bases from J, leaving 6 bases between. The CDR3 region is CASSLRVEAFF. The CDR3 nucleotides are TGTGCCAGCAGTTTACGGGTGGAAGCTTTCTTT.

V is TRBV12-3 or TRBV12-4 and J is TRBJ1-1; D call uncertain. The germline V and J ends were trimmed by 7 bases and 6 bases, with 12 bases remaining between them. The CDR3 is 12 amino acids. The CDR3 sequence: CASTPYLAEAFF. CDR3 nucleotide sequence: TGTGCCAGCACGCCTTATCTCGCTGAAGCTTTCTTT.

This clonotype was observed a few times. The J gene is TRBJ1-1, the V gene TRBV5-6, with TRBD1 matching over 10 bases. V shed 0 bases and J 7 bases; nucleotides not matched to a gene: 3. The germline V gene has CDR1 SGHDT and CDR2 YYEEEE. CDR3 length: 14 amino acids. CDR3 amino acids: CASSLVGTGDEAFF. In nucleotides, the CDR3 is TGTGCCAGCAGCTTGGTTGGGACAGGGGATGAAGCTTTCTTT.

Note on this clonotype: One end of the junction fails to match germline, which may point to a read error. The V call is TRBV28, the J call TRBJ2-5; D unresolved. Germline V gene data show CDR1 as MDHEN and CDR2 as SYDVKM. The CDR3 length is 13 residues. CDR3 in DNA: TGTCCCAGCAGTTGGGGTCCTGAAGAGCCCCAGTACTTC. This sequence encodes CPSSWGPEEPQYF.

The chain links TRBV12-3 or TRBV12-4 to TRBJ1-4; D ambiguous. V gave up 6 bases and J gave up 8 bases, with 13 bases separating them. The CDR3 covers 13 residues. The CDR3 here is CASSGPRQEKLFF. Written as DNA, the CDR3 is TGTGCCAGCAGCGGCCCCAGGCAGGAAAAACTGTTTTTT.

V gene TRBV5-1 combines with J gene TRBJ1-1; D unclear. Trimming pared 5 bases from V and 0 bases from J, leaving 5 bases between. Germline values: CDR1 SGHRS, CDR2 YFSETQ. This CDR3 comprises 12 residues. The CDR3 bases are TGCGCCAGCAGTAAAATGAACACTGAAGCTTTCTTT. Protein sequence: CASSKMNTEAFF.